This TCR beta chain was sequenced in a study of T cells in Graves' hyperthyroidism and ophthalmopathy. Study information: Any treatment followed the collection of peripheral blood at initial diagnosis.

CDR1 is MNHEY, CDR2 SMNVEV, per germline (reference sequence). This CDR3 contains 16 residues. The V and J ends lost 3 bases and 6 bases, in that order; junction bases with no gene match: 12. What was amplified from RNA transcripts were TCR beta CDR3 regions. TCR CDR3 regions were first amplified by RT-PCR with HTBI primers. TCRdb processed the multiplex PCR reads anew with MiXCR; each CDR3 protein has one entry. The sample lists 640,000 or so distinct CDR3 sequences, approximately 14% occurring once. General study points: Ophthalmopathy was distinguished from stable hyperthyroidism by 13 V-J signatures. A median about 6 months before onset, the model predicted ophthalmopathy.

This clonotype was seen more than once but under ten times. Its antigen remains unknown. A much larger clone differs from this one at a single base, so this may be a read error. Criteria for exclusion of patients were uncontrolled infection, other autoimmune disease, pregnancy or lactation. This clonotype was sampled from a woman between 40 and 55 years old with Graves' ophthalmopathy. The sequencing sample was made of blood. The chain links TRBV27 to TRBJ1-2, with TRBD1 identical over 8 bases. The CDR3 here is CASSLNADRALNGYTF. The CDR3 DNA follows: TGTGCCAGCAGTTTGAATGCGGACAGGGCCCTGAATGGCTACACCTTC.